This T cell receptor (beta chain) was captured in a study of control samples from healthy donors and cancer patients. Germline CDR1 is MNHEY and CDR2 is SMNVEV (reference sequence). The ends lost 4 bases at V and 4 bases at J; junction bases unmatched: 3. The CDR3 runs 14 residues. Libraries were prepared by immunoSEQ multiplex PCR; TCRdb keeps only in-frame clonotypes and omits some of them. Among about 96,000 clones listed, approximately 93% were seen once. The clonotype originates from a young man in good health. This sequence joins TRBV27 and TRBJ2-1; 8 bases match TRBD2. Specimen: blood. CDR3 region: CASSSLAEYNEQFF. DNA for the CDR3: TGTGCCAGCAGTTCACTAGCGGAATACAATGAGCAGTTCTTC.